This TCR beta chain derives from a study of CD8+ T cells in alopecia areata. Reverse transcribed after extraction, RNA yielded cDNA as the sequencing template. Only in-frame clones appear in the TCRdb table, and some are missing; sequencing was by immunoSEQ multiplex PCR. The repertoire has fewer than 110,000 clones, approximately 60% of them found once; the top ten carry roughly 8.8%. Remarks on this clone: Its antigen remains unknown.

Germline V gene lookup returns CDR1 SQVTM and CDR2 ANQGSEA. The CDR3 contains 12 residues. Trimming took 7 bases from V and 9 from J, leaving 18 bases between them. The study's findings and limits: For lesional scalp, especially alopecia totalis/universalis, clonality was higher than in normal scalp. Patients showed less clear TCR sequence sharing than mice, possibly partly because of HLA diversity.

The clonotype was recovered from a human donor in good health. Specimen: CD4+ T cells sorted from blood. The chain uses TRBV29-1 and TRBJ1-2, with D possibly TRBD1 on 6 matching bases. The CDR3 spells CSGGTPQGSYTF. The CDR3 DNA reads TGCAGCGGGGGGACTCCTCAGGGGAGCTACACCTTC. The whole variable domain, remainder taken from reference TRBV29-1 and TRBJ1-2, is SAVISQKPSRDICQRGTSLTIQCQVDSQVTMMFWYRQQPGQSLTLIATANQGSEATYESGFVIDKFPISRPNLTFSTLTVSNMSPEDSSIYLCSGGTPQGSYTFGSGTRLTVV.